This entry concerns a single TCR beta chain. Its antigen is as yet unknown. This record belongs to a study of T cells after yellow fever vaccination. Study summary: When fractions had low cell numbers, they were prepared with SMART-Seq v4 Ultra Low Input. The study, taken as a whole, reports: Post-booster repertoires again held most primary-vaccination clones (about 95% CD4, about 90% CD8). High-abundance clonotypes from the bulk population could contaminate FACS-sorted repertoires.

The CDR3 covers 17 residues. The germline gives CDR1 SGHTA, CDR2 FQGNSA. V shed 5 bases and J shed 8 bases, with 22 bases lying between them. For TCR, cDNA came from 5'RACE template switching, which added a universal primer site and UMIs. A single record per CDR3 protein comes from TCRdb applying MiXCR to the 5' RACE reads. The sample yields about 220,000 distinct CDR3 sequences, 2.5% to 3.5% seen once. This clonotype originated in a man younger than 30 who received the YFV17D yellow fever vaccine. This material consisted of CD4+ T cells sorted from PBMCs, taken 10 days after the yellow fever booster vaccination. The J gene is TRBJ1-6, the V gene TRBV7-2; a possible D gene is TRBD1 (6 bases). The CDR3 loop reads CASSHKVAGVGDSPLHF. The CDR3 DNA follows: TGTGCCAGCAGCCACAAGGTCGCAGGGGTAGGGGATTCACCCCTCCACTTT.